This paragraph reports one T cell receptor beta chain. Its antigen is still unknown. This sample was taken from a study of cytomegalovirus exposure and HLA in healthy donors. Study-level background: Within an early data release were roughly 90 million unique TCRs drawn from HLA-typed donors. General study findings and limits: In vitro checks showed that a few CMV-associated chains really do target CMV antigens. The sole available immune exposure information was CMV serostatus.

This CDR3 spans 21 amino acids. Germline CDR1 reads KGHSH; CDR2 reads LQKENI. The V end lost 1 base, the J end lost 0 bases, and 25 bases lay between the germline ends. Likely unrecorded immune exposures existed in these nominally healthy donors. Use of 60 Vbeta and 13 Jbeta primers characterized the PCR. Libraries were prepared by immunoSEQ multiplex PCR; TCRdb keeps only in-frame clonotypes and omits some of them. The data contain under 80,000 clones, 65% to 75% of them singletons. The sequence was collected from a woman younger than 45 in good health and CMV-seronegative. What was sequenced was PBMCs. The rearrangement links TRBV18 to TRBJ1-5, with D possibly TRBD1 on 6 matching bases. The CDR3: CASSPLRSVAGGDDSNQPQHF. In DNA, the CDR3 is TGTGCCAGCTCACCACTTAGGTCGGTGGCGGGGGGCGATGATAGCAATCAGCCCCAGCATTTT.